These T cell receptor beta chains were read from a single sample in a study of graft-versus-host responses after intestinal transplantation. What these receptors recognize is not known. TCRdb keeps only in-frame clones here, not all; method: immunoSEQ multiplex PCR. The sample contains some 81,000 clones, roughly 89% of which appear only once. The specimen comprised unstimulated CD4+ T cells sorted from spleen or lymph node cells, sampled before intestinal transplant. The source of these receptors is a human donor who received an intestinal transplant. Both conserved end residues are part of each CDR3. A D gene is named only where the DNA matches it firmly. A row's size may be missing; if present it is once, few, many or a size class.

clone_size: NA; d_call: NA; v_call: TRBV29-1; j_call: TRBJ2-7; cdr3_nt: TGCAGCGTTGAAGACAGGACAGCGGAGCCCTTCTACGAGCAGTACTTC; cdr3_aa: CSVEDRTAEPFYEQYF
clone_size: NA; d_call: TRBD1; v_call: TRBV7-8; j_call: TRBJ1-2; cdr3_nt: TGTGCCAGCAGCTTAGGGACAGGGTATGGCTACACCTTC; cdr3_aa: CASSLGTGYGYTF
clone_size: NA; d_call: TRBD2; v_call: TRBV5-1; j_call: TRBJ2-1; cdr3_nt: TGCGCCAGCAGCGCGGGACTAGCGGGGGGTTACAATGAGCAGTTCTTC; cdr3_aa: CASSAGLAGGYNEQFF
clone_size: NA; d_call: TRBD1; v_call: TRBV6-5; j_call: TRBJ2-5; cdr3_nt: TGTGCCAGCAGCCGATCAGGGGGCAGGGAGACCCAGTACTTC; cdr3_aa: CASSRSGGRETQYF
clone_size: NA; d_call: NA; v_call: TRBV6-5; j_call: TRBJ1-1; cdr3_nt: TGTGCCAGCAGTTACTCGGAGCGCCGACCCACTGAAGCTTTCTTT; cdr3_aa: CASSYSERRPTEAFF
clone_size: once; d_call: TRBD2; v_call: TRBV15; j_call: TRBJ2-3; cdr3_nt: TGTGCCACCAGCAGACCCCCTGGAAAAGCGGGAGGCACAGATACGCAGTATTTT; cdr3_aa: CATSRPPGKAGGTDTQYF
clone_size: once; d_call: NA; v_call: TRBV28; j_call: TRBJ1-6; cdr3_nt: TGTGCCAGCACGGACAGCTCCTATAATTCACCCCTCCACTTT; cdr3_aa: CASTDSSYNSPLHF
clone_size: NA; d_call: NA; v_call: TRBV5-6; j_call: TRBJ2-5; cdr3_nt: TGTGCCAGCAGCCTAGACAGGAGACAAGAGACCCAGTACTTC; cdr3_aa: CASSLDRRQETQYF
clone_size: NA; d_call: NA; v_call: TRBV6-5; j_call: TRBJ1-1; cdr3_nt: TGTGCCAGCTCCAGGCAGGACACTGAAGCTTTCTTT; cdr3_aa: CASSRQDTEAFF
clone_size: once; d_call: TRBD1; v_call: TRBV7-8; j_call: TRBJ1-1; cdr3_nt: TGTGCCACCAAGCAGGGGGCGGACACTGAAGCTTTCTTT; cdr3_aa: CATKQGADTEAFF
clone_size: NA; d_call: NA; v_call: TRBV7-9; j_call: TRBJ2-1; cdr3_nt: TGTGCCAGCAGCTTAGCGGGGCTCGGCAATGAGCAGTTCTTC; cdr3_aa: CASSLAGLGNEQFF
clone_size: NA; d_call: NA; v_call: TRBV2; j_call: TRBJ1-3; cdr3_nt: TGTGCCAGCAGTGAAAAGAGCCTCGCCGCTGGAAACACCATATATTTT; cdr3_aa: CASSEKSLAAGNTIYF
clone_size: NA; d_call: TRBD2; v_call: TRBV6-5; j_call: TRBJ2-7; cdr3_nt: TGTGCCAGCAGGAGACTAGCGGGAACCTACGAGCAGTACTTC; cdr3_aa: CASRRLAGTYEQYF
clone_size: once; d_call: TRBD1; v_call: TRBV18; j_call: TRBJ2-7; cdr3_nt: TGTGCCAGCTCACTCCGGACAGGGGGCGACGAGCAGTACTTC; cdr3_aa: CASSLRTGGDEQYF
clone_size: once; d_call: TRBD1; v_call: TRBV27; j_call: TRBJ2-4; cdr3_nt: TGTGCCAGCAGCCTCCAGGGGGCGGGCGGAAACATTCAGTACTTC; cdr3_aa: CASSLQGAGGNIQYF
clone_size: NA; d_call: NA; v_call: TRBV2; j_call: TRBJ1-3; cdr3_nt: TGTGCCAGCCGTTGGGGGGGAACTGGAAACACCATATATTTT; cdr3_aa: CASRWGGTGNTIYF
clone_size: NA; d_call: TRBD1; v_call: TRBV29-1; j_call: TRBJ2-2; cdr3_nt: TGCAGCGTTCAAAACGAGGGGACAGGGGGTCAAAGGAACACCGGGGAGCTGTTTTTT; cdr3_aa: CSVQNEGTGGQRNTGELFF
clone_size: NA; d_call: NA; v_call: TRBV18; j_call: TRBJ2-5; cdr3_nt: TGTGCCAGCTCACAATCAGGGTGGAAGACCCAGTACTTC; cdr3_aa: CASSQSGWKTQYF
clone_size: NA; d_call: TRBD1; v_call: TRBV2; j_call: TRBJ2-1; cdr3_nt: TGTGCCAGCGGGGACAGGGGGCTGGGTGAGCAGTTCTTC; cdr3_aa: CASGDRGLGEQFF
clone_size: NA; d_call: NA; v_call: TRBV6-6; j_call: TRBJ1-2; cdr3_nt: TGTGCCAGCAGTCCCCGGACAGCTAACTATGGCTACACCTTC; cdr3_aa: CASSPRTANYGYTF
clone_size: NA; d_call: TRBD1; v_call: TRBV27; j_call: TRBJ2-6; cdr3_nt: TGTGCCAGCAGTTTTTCGGGACAGGGGGCTAGGTCTGGGGCCAACGTCCTGACTTTC; cdr3_aa: CASSFSGQGARSGANVLTF
clone_size: NA; d_call: NA; v_call: TRBV6-1; j_call: TRBJ2-2; cdr3_nt: TGTGCCTGCGGGGGGACAGATTTTACCGGGGAGCTGTTTTTT; cdr3_aa: CACGGTDFTGELFF
clone_size: NA; d_call: NA; v_call: TRBV7-9; j_call: TRBJ2-3; cdr3_nt: TGTGCCAGCAGCTTAGACCTAGCGTCTAGCACAGATACGCAGTATTTT; cdr3_aa: CASSLDLASSTDTQYF
clone_size: NA; d_call: NA; v_call: TRBV7-2; j_call: TRBJ1-1; cdr3_nt: TGTGCCAGCAGCCGGAACCAGGGGATGAACACTGAAGCTTTCTTT; cdr3_aa: CASSRNQGMNTEAFF
clone_size: NA; d_call: NA; v_call: TRBV19; j_call: TRBJ2-1; cdr3_nt: TGTGCCAGTAGTCCCTCCTCCAGGGTAGGTGGCAATGAGCAGTTCTTC; cdr3_aa: CASSPSSRVGGNEQFF
clone_size: NA; d_call: TRBD1; v_call: TRBV19; j_call: TRBJ2-1; cdr3_nt: TGTGCCAGTAGTAGGGACAGGGGGTACAATGAGCAGTTCTTC; cdr3_aa: CASSRDRGYNEQFF
clone_size: once; d_call: TRBD2; v_call: TRBV5-1; j_call: TRBJ2-1; cdr3_nt: TGCGCCAGCACCGGGGGGGGGAATGAGCAGTTCTTC; cdr3_aa: CASTGGGNEQFF
clone_size: NA; d_call: NA; v_call: TRBV28; j_call: TRBJ2-2; cdr3_nt: TGTGCCAGCAGTTTATTTGCGGGGGCCCCCAGCGGGGAGCTGTTTTTT; cdr3_aa: CASSLFAGAPSGELFF
clone_size: once; d_call: NA; v_call: TRBV20-1; j_call: TRBJ2-1; cdr3_nt: TGCAGTGCTAGTTCGTCAGCGCAGCAGTTCTTC; cdr3_aa: CSASSSAQQFF
clone_size: few; d_call: TRBD1; v_call: TRBV18; j_call: TRBJ2-2; cdr3_nt: TGTGCCAGCTCGGGACAGGGCTCGGCCGGGGAGCTGTTTTTT; cdr3_aa: CASSGQGSAGELFF
clone_size: NA; d_call: TRBD1; v_call: TRBV19; j_call: TRBJ1-4; cdr3_nt: TGTGCCAGTAGTACAGGGACAGGGGGGAATGAAAAACTGTTTTTT; cdr3_aa: CASSTGTGGNEKLFF
clone_size: NA; d_call: TRBD1; v_call: TRBV4-2; j_call: TRBJ2-6; cdr3_nt: TGTGCCAGCAGCCAGAGACAGGGGGCTCCCCTCTCTGGGGCCAACGTCCTGACTTTC; cdr3_aa: CASSQRQGAPLSGANVLTF
clone_size: NA; d_call: NA; v_call: TRBV6-6; j_call: TRBJ2-4; cdr3_nt: TGTGCCAGCAGACTAGCCAAAAACATTCAGTACTTC; cdr3_aa: CASRLAKNIQYF
clone_size: NA; d_call: TRBD2; v_call: TRBV6-1; j_call: TRBJ2-2; cdr3_nt: TGTGCCAGCAGTGCCTGGGACTACTCCGGGGAGCTGTTTTTT; cdr3_aa: CASSAWDYSGELFF
clone_size: once; d_call: NA; v_call: TRBV6-5; j_call: TRBJ1-4; cdr3_nt: TGTGCCAGCAGTTACTCTGGGCTGGTTCATGAAAAACTGTTTTTT; cdr3_aa: CASSYSGLVHEKLFF
clone_size: NA; d_call: NA; v_call: TRBV18; j_call: TRBJ2-6; cdr3_nt: TGTGCCAGCTCACCAAATAGGGGCGGTTCTGGGGCCAACGTCCTGACTTTC; cdr3_aa: CASSPNRGGSGANVLTF
clone_size: NA; d_call: TRBD2; v_call: TRBV9; j_call: TRBJ2-5; cdr3_nt: TGTGCCAGCAGCGCCCGACTAGCGTCGGAGACCCAGTACTTC; cdr3_aa: CASSARLASETQYF
clone_size: NA; d_call: NA; v_call: TRBV18; j_call: TRBJ2-7; cdr3_nt: TGTGCCAGCTCACCCAGGGTTGCCACCTACGAGCAGTACTTC; cdr3_aa: CASSPRVATYEQYF
clone_size: NA; d_call: TRBD2; v_call: TRBV7-2; j_call: TRBJ2-7; cdr3_nt: TGTGCCAGCAGCCCGACTAGCGGGGTCTCCTACGAGCAGTACTTC; cdr3_aa: CASSPTSGVSYEQYF
clone_size: NA; d_call: NA; v_call: TRBV18; j_call: TRBJ2-2; cdr3_nt: TGTGCCAGCTCACGACTGGGAGGAACCGGGGAGCTGTTTTTT; cdr3_aa: CASSRLGGTGELFF
clone_size: NA; d_call: NA; v_call: TRBV11-3; j_call: TRBJ2-2; cdr3_nt: TGTGCCAGCAGCTTAGATCATTCGGGCACCGGGGAGCTGTTTTTT; cdr3_aa: CASSLDHSGTGELFF
clone_size: NA; d_call: TRBD2; v_call: TRBV5-1; j_call: TRBJ2-1; cdr3_nt: TGCGCCAGCAGCTTACTAGCGGGGGGGCCGAGGGAGCAGTTCTTC; cdr3_aa: CASSLLAGGPREQFF